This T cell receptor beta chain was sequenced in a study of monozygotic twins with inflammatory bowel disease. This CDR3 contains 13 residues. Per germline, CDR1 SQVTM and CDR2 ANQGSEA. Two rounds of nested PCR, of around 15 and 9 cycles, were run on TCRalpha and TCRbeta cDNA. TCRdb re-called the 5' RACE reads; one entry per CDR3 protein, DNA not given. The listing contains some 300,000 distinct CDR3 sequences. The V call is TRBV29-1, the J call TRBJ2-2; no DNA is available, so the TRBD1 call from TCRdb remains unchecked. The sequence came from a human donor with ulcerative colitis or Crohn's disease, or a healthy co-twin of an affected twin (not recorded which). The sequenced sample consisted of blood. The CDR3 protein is CSVVEGGTGELFF.